The 32 T cell receptor beta chains listed next were all sequenced from one sample in a study of blood T cell repertoires in COVID-19. Assay used: immunoSEQ multiplex PCR; TCRdb lists only in-frame clones, some missing. Of tens of thousands of clones listed, 85% to 90% are singletons. Sequenced material: peripheral blood. The source of these receptors is a man older than 75 with acute or convalescent COVID-19.

The chain recombines TRBV25-1 with TRBJ2-3; TRBD2 matches 7 bases. This CDR3 region has 16 residues. CDR1 and CDR2 (germline): MGHDK, SYGVNS. With V trimmed by 5 bases and J by 4 bases, 12 bases remained unmatched. CDR3 residues: CASSPWEGSEADTQYF. Here the CDR3 DNA reads TGTGCCAGCAGTCCCTGGGAGGGCTCCGAGGCAGATACGCAGTATTTT.

The J gene is TRBJ2-3, the V gene TRBV10-2; D may be TRBD2 (6 bases). The CDR3 length is 12 residues. Germline loops: CDR1 WSHSY, CDR2 SAAADI. Trimming pared 3 bases from V and 8 bases from J, leaving 9 bases between. CDR3 in DNA: TGCGCCAGCAGTGACTACGGGGGTACGCAGTATTTT. It yields the protein CASSDYGGTQYF.

The chain joins TRBV19 to TRBJ2-3; D unresolved. V lost 5 bases, J lost 1 base, and 7 bases lay in between. The CDR3 is 13 residues long. Germline V gives CDR1 LNHDA, CDR2 SQIVND (reference sequence). The DNA of the CDR3 is TGTGCCAGTAGTCCTTCGGGCACAGATACGCAGTATTTT. Its translation: CASSPSGTDTQYF.

The rearrangement joins TRBV27 to TRBJ1-1; 9 bases are a match to TRBD1. This CDR3 has 18 amino acids. Germline CDR1 is MNHEY and CDR2 is SMNVEV (reference sequence). V shed 0 bases and J 8 bases; nucleotides not matched to a gene: 16. The CDR3 is CASSLSFIGTGQPREAFF. The CDR3 nucleotides read TGTGCCAGCAGTTTATCTTTCATAGGGACAGGGCAACCGAGAGAAGCTTTCTTT.

The sample holds one count of this clone. V gene TRBV6-1 combines with J gene TRBJ2-5, with TRBD2 matching 8 bases. CDR3 length equals 15 residues. The junction had 8 bases not matched to a gene; V was cut back by 1 base and J by 7 bases. Germline V gene data show CDR1 as MNHNS and CDR2 as SASEGT. The CDR3 DNA is TGTGCCAGCAGTGAAGGGAGGACTAGCTCCGGGACCCAGTACTTC. This gives the protein CASSEGRTSSGTQYF.

The V and J genes are TRBV7-8 and TRBJ1-6; 8 bases map to TRBD1. This CDR3 region has 15 residues. Germline V gene lookup returns CDR1 SGHVS and CDR2 FQNEAQ. The V segment lost 7 bases and the J segment 3 bases; nucleotides outside the gene matches: 5. For the CDR3, the DNA is TGTGCCAGCACCGCGACAGGGGACTATAATTCACCCCTCCACTTT. This codes for CASTATGDYNSPLHF.

The chain couples TRBV2 to TRBJ2-5; 12 positions match TRBD2. This CDR3 has 16 amino acids. V gave up 6 bases and J gave up 4 bases; unmatched junction bases: 9. The germline V gene has CDR1 SNHLY and CDR2 FYNNEI. The CDR3 loop is CASRVQLAGGAETQYF. CDR3 DNA sequence: TGTGCCAGCAGGGTCCAACTAGCGGGGGGCGCAGAGACCCAGTACTTC.

The rearrangement uses TRBV5-1 and TRBJ1-1; the D gene is possibly TRBD1 (5 bases). The CDR3 extends over 14 amino acids. The germline gives CDR1 SGHRS, CDR2 YFSETQ. Trimming stripped 1 base from V and 4 bases from J, with 11 bases between. CDR3 region: CASSLSRGSTEAFF. As DNA, the CDR3 is TGCGCCAGCAGCTTGAGTCGGGGGAGCACTGAAGCTTTCTTT.

The chain has TRBV25-1 and TRBJ1-3; TRBD1 might be the D (5 bases). The CDR3 length is 16 residues. Germline CDR1 is MGHDK and CDR2 is SYGVNS. Trimming stripped 3 bases from V and 4 bases from J, with 16 bases between. In DNA, the CDR3 is TGTGCCAGCAGTGACACCTTTAGGGGAACCGGAAACACCATATATTTT. Protein sequence: CASSDTFRGTGNTIYF.

A single count supports this clone. V is TRBV5-1 and J is TRBJ2-3, with D unresolved. The length of the CDR3 is 15 residues. Germline V gives CDR1 SGHRS, CDR2 YFSETQ. With 1 base removed from V and 0 bases from J, the gap between germline ends came to 9 bases. The CDR3 region is CASSLLQMSTDTQYF. The CDR3 bases are TGCGCCAGCAGCTTGTTACAGATGAGCACAGATACGCAGTATTTT.

The V and J genes are TRBV11-2 and TRBJ2-1, with D hard to call. V lost 3 bases to trimming and J lost 6 bases, with 9 bases between them. The CDR3 contains 13 residues. Germline values: CDR1 SGHAT, CDR2 FQNNGV. The CDR3: CASSLGRSNEQFF. CDR3 coding DNA: TGTGCCAGCAGCTTGGGTCGGAGCAATGAGCAGTTCTTC.

The chain combines TRBV5-1 with TRBJ2-2; TRBD2 aligns across 7 bases. The CDR3 is made up of 13 amino acids. V lost 2 bases and J lost 6; bases outside the gene matches: 1. Germline V CDR1 and CDR2: SGHRS, YFSETQ. The CDR3 here is CASSFGGAGELFF. In DNA, the CDR3 is TGCGCCAGCAGCTTTGGGGGGGCCGGGGAGCTGTTTTTT.

The chain has TRBV6-4 and TRBJ1-5, with a possible D match to TRBD1 (6 bases). This CDR3 spans 14 amino acids. V dropped 4 bases and J dropped 6 bases, with 13 bases sitting between them. Looked up from germline, CDR1 is MRHNA and CDR2 is SNTAGT. CDR3 coding DNA: TGTGCCAGCAGTGGGACAGCCGAAACTCAGCCCCAGCATTTT. This sequence encodes CASSGTAETQPQHF.

The V and J genes are TRBV12-3 or TRBV12-4 and TRBJ2-3; D is possibly TRBD1 (6 bases). The CDR3 is 13 amino acids. Trimming left V 9 bases short and J 3 bases short, with 13 bases between. CDR3 nucleotide sequence: TGTGCCAGTGGGGACATTTTAACAGATACGCAGTATTTT. Its protein product is CASGDILTDTQYF.

The CDR3 bases are TGTGCCAGCACCACAGGGAGAGCTAACTATGGCTACACCTTC. Translating gives CASTTGRANYGYTF. This rearrangement joins TRBV2 to TRBJ1-2; a weak D match, TRBD1 (6 bases). The CDR3 totals 14 residues. V was trimmed by 7 bases and J by 0 bases, leaving 12 bases between them. Per the germline V gene, CDR1 is SNHLY and CDR2 is FYNNEI. The complete variable domain, with remaining parts taken from reference TRBV2 and TRBJ1-2, reads EPEVTQTPSHQVTQMGQEVILRCVPISNHLYFYWYRQILGQKVEFLVSFYNNEISEKSEIFDDQFSVERPDGSNFTLKIRSTKLEDSAMYFCASTTGRANYGYTFGSGTRLTVV.

The chain uses TRBV18 and TRBJ1-5; 10 bases map to TRBD1. CDR1 and CDR2 from the germline V gene are KGHSH and LQKENI. The CDR3 is 20 residues long. Trimming at V came to 6 bases and at J to 2 bases, leaving 19 bases not matched to a gene. Here the CDR3 reads CASSLRPGTGVGVGNQPQHF. In nucleotides, the CDR3 is TGTGCCAGCTCGCTTAGGCCCGGGACAGGGGTAGGGGTTGGCAATCAGCCCCAGCATTTT.

This chain links TRBV12-3 or TRBV12-4 with TRBJ1-3; D unclear. The V end was cut by 5 bases, the J end by 4 bases, with 9 bases between. The CDR3 contains 13 residues. In nucleotides, the CDR3 is TGTGCCAGCAGTGGTCCGGAGGGAAACACCATATATTTT. It specifies CASSGPEGNTIYF.

V usage is TRBV29-1 and J usage is TRBJ2-1; tentative D call: TRBD2 (6 bases). V lost 6 bases to trimming and J lost 7 bases, with 19 bases between them. CDR3 length: 14 amino acids. Germline CDR1 and CDR2: SQVTM and ANQGSEA. The CDR3 loop reads CSVPAAGNRNEQFF. CDR3 nucleotide sequence: TGCAGCGTCCCCGCTGCGGGGAATCGGAATGAGCAGTTCTTC.

The chain links TRBV9 to TRBJ1-5, with D uncertain. The CDR3 totals 15 residues. V was clipped by 0 bases and J by 4 bases, with 11 bases between them. Germline CDR1 is SGDLS and CDR2 is YYNGEE. The CDR3 DNA reads TGTGCCAGCAGCGTAGACCCAGTAATTAATCAGCCCCAGCATTTT. Translated, it gives CASSVDPVINQPQHF.

The V call is TRBV9, the J call TRBJ1-2, with 11 bases that match TRBD1. The CDR3 is 15 amino acids. Looked up from germline, CDR1 is SGDLS and CDR2 is YYNGEE. J lost 4 bases, V lost 0 bases, and 2 bases had no gene match. The CDR3 sequence is CASSVAGQGAYGYTF. The CDR3 region has the DNA TGTGCCAGCAGCGTAGCTGGACAGGGGGCCTATGGCTACACCTTC.

The chain has TRBV11-2 and TRBJ1-1, with TRBD1 matching 10 bases. V shed 4 bases and J 2 bases; nucleotides not matched to a gene: 4. Per the germline V gene, CDR1 is SGHAT and CDR2 is FQNNGV. The length of the CDR3 is 15 residues. The CDR3 nucleotides read TGTGCCAGCAGCTCTCGGGACAGGGGAAACACTGAAGCTTTCTTT. It codes for CASSSRDRGNTEAFF.

The chain couples TRBV30 to TRBJ1-4; TRBD1 matches at 8 bases. CDR1 and CDR2 from the germline V gene are GTSNPN and SVGIG (reference sequence). With 2 bases clipped from V and 7 bases from J, the junction kept 3 bases outside the gene matches. The CDR3 is 13 amino acids. The CDR3, as DNA: TGTGCCTGGAGTAGGGGGACAGGTGAAAAACTGTTTTTT. Amino acid sequence: CAWSRGTGEKLFF.

The chain links TRBV21-1 to TRBJ2-7; the DNA was not compared with TRBD2, the D call given in the table. TRBV21-1 is noted as a pseudogene. The CDR3 consists of 18 residues. The DNA of the CDR3 is TGTGCCAGCAGCAAAGGGGGAGCGGGGGGGCCGAAATCCTACGAGCAGTACTTC. Residues: CASSKGGAGGPKSYEQYF.

The rearrangement joins TRBV7-3 to TRBJ2-1; perhaps TRBD2 as D (6 bases). This CDR3 has 13 residues. From germline, CDR1 is SGHTA and CDR2 FQGTGA. The ends were cut back, 1 base at V and 10 bases at J, with 11 bases in the middle. The CDR3 protein is CASSLRRGEEQFF. In DNA, the CDR3 is TGTGCCAGCAGCTTAAGGCGGGGCGAGGAGCAGTTCTTC.

This clone is a singleton in its sample. This chain links TRBV27 with TRBJ2-5; D call uncertain. This CDR3 contains 14 residues. Germline-derived CDR1 and CDR2 are MNHEY and SMNVEV (reference sequence). The V end was cut by 6 bases, the J end by 2 bases, with 13 bases between. CDR3 bases: TGTGCCAGCAGCCTTTTGGGCAGTCAAGAGACCCAGTACTTC. Translated, it gives CASSLLGSQETQYF.

This clone has only one observation. The genes are TRBV12-3 or TRBV12-4 and TRBJ2-1; D might be TRBD2 (6 bases). The CDR3 has 11 amino acids. The V end lost 5 bases, the J end lost 12 bases, and 11 bases lay between the germline ends. The CDR3 region has the DNA TGTGCCAGCAGTGTTATGGGGGGGCAGTTCTTC. Amino acids: CASSVMGGQFF.

The chain uses TRBV19 and TRBJ2-2; possible D gene TRBD2, 6 bases. Looked up from germline, CDR1 is LNHDA and CDR2 is SQIVND (reference sequence). The ends were cut back, 6 bases at V and 1 base at J, with 12 bases in the middle. This CDR3 region has 15 residues. The CDR3, as DNA: TGTGCCAGTAGGAGAGTGGGGGGGAACACCGGGGAGCTGTTTTTT. It encodes CASRRVGGNTGELFF. Supplemented by reference TRBV19 and TRBJ2-2, the full variable domain reads DGGITQSPKYLFRKEGQNVTLSCEQNLNHDAMYWYRQDPGQGLRLIYYSQIVNDFQKGDIAEGYSVSREKKESFPLTVTSAQKNPTAFYLCASRRVGGNTGELFFGEGSRLTVL.

This chain uses TRBV5-1 with TRBJ2-3; TRBD1 aligns across 7 bases. Germline CDR1 reads SGHRS; CDR2 reads YFSETQ. The CDR3 extends over 15 amino acids. The V and J ends lost 2 bases and 0 bases, in that order; junction bases with no gene match: 3. CDR3: CASSFRDSSTDTQYF. CDR3 in DNA: TGCGCCAGCAGCTTCCGGGACAGCAGCACAGATACGCAGTATTTT.

The rearrangement joins TRBV11-2 to TRBJ2-7; TRBD1 might be the D (5 bases). CDR3 length equals 16 residues. Germline V gives CDR1 SGHAT, CDR2 FQNNGV. V was pared by 4 bases and J by 0 bases, with 16 bases between. The CDR3: CASSSQSDILSYEQYF. The CDR3, as DNA: TGTGCCAGCAGCTCGCAGTCGGACATCCTCTCCTACGAGCAGTACTTC.

The V and J genes are TRBV5-1 and TRBJ2-2; no firm D call. The ends were cut back, 1 base at V and 6 bases at J, with 4 bases in the middle. The CDR3 is 12 residues long. Germline V gene data show CDR1 as SGHRS and CDR2 as YFSETQ. Here the CDR3 DNA reads TGCGCCAGCAGCTTGCAGGCCGGGGAGCTGTTTTTT. Its protein is CASSLQAGELFF.

The rearrangement joins TRBV28 to TRBJ2-7; 9 bases are shared with TRBD2. CDR1 is MDHEN, CDR2 SYDVKM, per germline. The V and J ends lost 2 bases and 7 bases, in that order; junction bases with no gene match: 9. The CDR3 covers 15 residues. This CDR3 is CASSLKRGVAREQYF. For the CDR3, the DNA is TGTGCCAGCAGTTTAAAGCGGGGGGTAGCGCGGGAGCAGTACTTC.

V gene TRBV27 combines with J gene TRBJ1-1; D remains unclear. The germline CDR1 and CDR2 sequences are MNHEY and SMNVEV (reference sequence). V gave up 0 bases and J gave up 4 bases, with 15 bases separating them. The length of the CDR3 is 16 residues. CDR3 loop: CASSLSRPGVSTEAFF. In DNA form, the CDR3 reads TGTGCCAGCAGTTTATCTCGTCCGGGAGTGAGCACTGAAGCTTTCTTT.